Listed here is a single T cell receptor beta chain. The data derive from a study of blood T cell repertoires in COVID-19. Turning to the study itself: Samples of COVID-19 (acute and convalescent) were obtained from the United States, Italy and Spain. T cells, B-cell-depleted T cells, or PBMCs provided the cDNA or gDNA that served as material.

The CDR3 has 15 amino acids. Germline CDR1 is SGHTS and CDR2 is YDEGEE. V lost 4 bases and J 0 bases, leaving 11 bases between the germline ends. Some clones are missing from TCRdb's copy, which holds only in-frame ones; the method was immunoSEQ multiplex PCR. The sample records 150,000 or so clones, around 87% being singletons. The receptor's source is a man older than 75 with acute or convalescent COVID-19. The specimen was peripheral blood. The chain joins TRBV5-8 to TRBJ1-5; maybe TRBD1 (6 bases). The CDR3 protein is CASSQGQNSNQPQHF. For the CDR3, the DNA is TGTGCCAGCAGCCAAGGACAGAATAGCAATCAGCCCCAGCATTTT.